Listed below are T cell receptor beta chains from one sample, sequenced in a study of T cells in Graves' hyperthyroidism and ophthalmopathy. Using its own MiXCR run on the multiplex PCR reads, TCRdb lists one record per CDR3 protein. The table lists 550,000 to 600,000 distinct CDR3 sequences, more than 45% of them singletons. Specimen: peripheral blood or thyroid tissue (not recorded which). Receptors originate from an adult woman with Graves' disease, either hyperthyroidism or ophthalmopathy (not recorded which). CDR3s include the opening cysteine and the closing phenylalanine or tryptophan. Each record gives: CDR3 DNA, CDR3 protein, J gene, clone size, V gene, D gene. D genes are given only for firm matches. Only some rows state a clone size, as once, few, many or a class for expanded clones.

TGCAGTGCTTGGCCACCGCCGCGGCAGGGAATCGGCTACACCTTC	CSAWPPPRQGIGYTF	TRBJ1-2	NA	TRBV20-1	NA
TGTGCCAGCAGTGAAGAGGGGGGTGAGGCTTTCTTT	CASSEEGGEAFF	TRBJ1-1	few	TRBV2	NA
TGTGCCAGCAGCTTACGGGCAGGGGGCCAGGGCCAGCATTTT	CASSLRAGGQGQHF	TRBJ1-5	NA	TRBV7-2	TRBD1
TGTGCCAGCAGTGAAGTAAACCGGGGCTACACCTTC	CASSEVNRGYTF	TRBJ1-2	many	TRBV6-1	NA
TGTGCCACCAGCACCAAACAGGGGAACGAGCAGTACTTC	CATSTKQGNEQYF	TRBJ2-7	many	TRBV15	TRBD1
TGTGCCAGCAGCAAACCTCCTGCTAGCGGGAGACAAGAGACCCAGTACTTC	CASSKPPASGRQETQYF	TRBJ2-5	many	TRBV7-8	TRBD2
TGTGCCAGCAGTGATTCGACAGGGGATATTCAGCGGTTT	CASSDSTGDIQRF	TRBJ1-3	NA	TRBV6-1	TRBD1
TGTGCCAGCAGCTTAAAGGGGATTTCTGGGGCCAACGTCCTGACTTTC	CASSLKGISGANVLTF	TRBJ2-6	NA	TRBV7-9	NA
TGTGCCAGCAGTGAGGGACGGCTAGGGACTGAAGCTTTCTTT	CASSEGRLGTEAFF	TRBJ1-1	few	TRBV2	NA
TGTGCCACCAGTGATCGCGGACCTGGAAACACCATATATTTT	CATSDRGPGNTIYF	TRBJ1-3	few	TRBV24-1	NA
TGCGCCAGCAGCTTGGCCCAGGGAGACGAAAAACTGTTTTTT	CASSLAQGDEKLFF	TRBJ1-4	few	TRBV5-1	NA
TGTGCCAGCAGTTACTCGTCAGGGGGCGGCTCTGGAAACACCATATATTTT	CASSYSSGGGSGNTIYF	TRBJ1-3	many	TRBV6-6	TRBD1
TGTGCCAGCAGCCTCGATCTGGATGGCTACACCTTC	CASSLDLDGYTF	TRBJ1-2	many	TRBV7-9	NA
TGCAGTGCCGCGAACAGAAACAGGGCCTACGAGCAGTACTTC	CSAANRNRAYEQYF	TRBJ2-7	many	TRBV20-1	NA
TGCAGTGCTATTTGGACAGGGGGTGGTGACTATGGCTACACCTTC	CSAIWTGGGDYGYTF	TRBJ1-2	NA	TRBV29-1	TRBD1
TGTGCCAGCACCACAGGGGGCTCAGGGTACAATGAGCAGTACTTC	CASTTGGSGYNEQYF	TRBJ2-7	NA	TRBV10-2	TRBD1
TGCAGTGCTATACGGACAGGGCGGAATGGCTACACCTTC	CSAIRTGRNGYTF	TRBJ1-2	many	TRBV20-1	TRBD1
TGCAGCGCCTTGGGAGGGGCGACTGAAGCTTTCTTT	CSALGGATEAFF	TRBJ1-1	NA	TRBV29-1	NA
TGTGCCAGCAGCTTAGTAGGGTACGCGTACGAGCAGTACTTC	CASSLVGYAYEQYF	TRBJ2-7	many	TRBV11-2	NA
TGTGCCAGCAGCTTAGGTAGGGGCACCCGAAGAGAGAACACTGAAGCTTTCTTT	CASSLGRGTRRENTEAFF	TRBJ1-1	many	TRBV11-2	NA